These T cell receptor beta chains were read from a single sample in a study of blood T cell repertoires in COVID-19. Profiling relied on immunoSEQ multiplex PCR, and the TCRdb table lists in-frame clones only, not all of them. The sample includes about 200,000 clones, about 88% of them seen just once. The sample was peripheral blood. The receptor set was obtained from a man over 45 with COVID-19, enrolled during active disease. Both conserved end residues are part of each CDR3. The order of the fields is D gene, clone size, V gene, J gene, CDR3 DNA, CDR3 protein. D genes are given only for firm matches. Size values are once, few and many counts, or a class for expanded clones, and some rows have none.

D gene: .
clone size: once
V gene: TRBV28
J gene: TRBJ1-6
CDR3 DNA: TGTGCCAGCAGTTTGTTCGGGTCACCCCTCCACTTT
CDR3 protein: CASSLFGSPLHF

D gene: .
clone size: .
V gene: TRBV3-1/TRBV3-2
J gene: TRBJ2-7
CDR3 DNA: TGTGCCAGCAGCCAAGGAGGGTCGACTTTGTATAACGAGCAGTACTTC
CDR3 protein: CASSQGGSTLYNEQYF

D gene: .
clone size: .
V gene: TRBV21-1
J gene: TRBJ2-4
CDR3 DNA: TGTGCCAGCAGCAAAGCCCGGCGACTGAGGGCCAAGAGGGATATAGCCAAAAACATTCAGTACTTC
CDR3 protein: CASSKARRLRAKRDIAKNIQYF

D gene: .
clone size: few
V gene: TRBV4-2
J gene: TRBJ2-6
CDR3 DNA: TGTGCCAGCAGCCAAGAGTCATCTGGGGCCAACGTCCTGACTTTC
CDR3 protein: CASSQESSGANVLTF

D gene: TRBD2
clone size: few
V gene: TRBV7-9
J gene: TRBJ2-1
CDR3 DNA: TGTGCCAGCAGCTCCCCCCCCCGACTAGCGGGAGTACGGAATGAGCAGTTCTTC
CDR3 protein: CASSSPPRLAGVRNEQFF

D gene: TRBD1
clone size: .
V gene: TRBV12-5
J gene: TRBJ2-5
CDR3 DNA: TGTGCTAGTGGTCTAGCTAACCGGGACAGTGGATGGACCCAGTACTTC
CDR3 protein: CASGLANRDSGWTQYF

D gene: .
clone size: once
V gene: TRBV7-2
J gene: TRBJ2-5
CDR3 DNA: TGTGCCAGCAGCCCCAACCGGGAGACCCAGTACTTC
CDR3 protein: CASSPNRETQYF

D gene: TRBD1
clone size: .
V gene: TRBV7-3
J gene: TRBJ1-1
CDR3 DNA: TGTGCCAGCAGCTCAAGACAGGGGGCGTCTGAAGCTTTCTTT
CDR3 protein: CASSSRQGASEAFF

D gene: .
clone size: .
V gene: TRBV3-1/TRBV3-2
J gene: TRBJ2-1
CDR3 DNA: TGTGCCAGCAGCCAAGGAGGTGAGCAGTTCTTC
CDR3 protein: CASSQGGEQFF

D gene: TRBD1
clone size: once
V gene: TRBV4-3
J gene: TRBJ1-6
CDR3 DNA: TGCGCCAGCAGCCAAGATATGACAGGGGTGGGATCACCCCTCCACTTT
CDR3 protein: CASSQDMTGVGSPLHF